This T cell receptor beta chain comes out of a study of Graves' ophthalmopathy and Graves' hyperthyroidism. Regarding the study as a whole: Most expanded clonotypes in thyroid above 0.001 frequency also showed up in blood. This model predicted ophthalmopathy progression (sensitivity about 67%, specificity around 72%).

For this clonotype: The antigen is not known.

Beta-chain TCR CDR3 regions were amplified from RNA transcripts. RT-PCR was first run with HTBI primers, then multiplex PCR in a second round. From the multiplex PCR reads, TCRdb called clonotypes with MiXCR, one entry per CDR3 protein. The sample has about 1.2 million distinct CDR3 sequences; 35% to 40% are singletons. Enrolled hyperthyroidism patients had a new diagnosis, a duration under 2 months, and an age of 18 to 65. The material sequenced was peripheral blood or thyroid tissue (not recorded which). This clonotype originated in an adult man with Graves' hyperthyroidism.

The CDR3 region has the DNA TGTGCCAGCAACCATGGACAGGGGTCCCAAGAGACCCAGTACTTC. Protein: CASNHGQGSQETQYF. V is TRBV9 and J is TRBJ2-5, with 9 bases matching TRBD1. The J segment lost 1 base and the V segment lost 6 bases, leaving 7 bases of the junction unmatched. The CDR3 spans 15 residues. The germline V gene has CDR1 SGDLS and CDR2 YYNGEE.